Below are 22 T cell receptor beta chains sequenced from a single sample in a study of blood T cell repertoires in COVID-19. Profiling relied on immunoSEQ multiplex PCR, and the TCRdb table lists in-frame clones only, not all of them. The table has approximately 180,000 clones, approximately 85% seen once. The sample comprised peripheral blood. These receptors originate from a man aged 55 to 70 with acute or convalescent COVID-19.

This clone was picked up a small number of times. This chain links TRBV6-2 or TRBV6-3 with TRBJ2-6; TRBD2 aligns across 16 bases. V shed 4 bases, J shed 4 bases, and the junction held 7 bases outside the gene matches. CDR3 size: 19 residues. Germline CDR1 MNHEY, CDR2 SVGEGT. The CDR3 DNA reads as TGTGCCAGCAGTTCCGGGACTAGCGGGAGGGCTCCCGGGGCCAACGTCCTGACTTTC. As protein: CASSSGTSGRAPGANVLTF.

This chain connects TRBV30 to TRBJ1-2; 8 nucleotides agree with TRBD1. Germline CDR1 reads GTSNPN; CDR2 reads SVGIG (reference sequence). The CDR3 spans 12 residues. V shed 3 bases, J shed 6 bases, and the junction held 3 bases outside the gene matches. The DNA of the CDR3 is TGTGCCTGGAGCCCAGGGGGCAATGGCTACACCTTC. Amino acid sequence: CAWSPGGNGYTF.

This chain uses TRBV5-1 with TRBJ2-3, with D tentatively TRBD2 (6 bases). Trimming removed 4 bases from V and 2 bases from J, with 14 bases in between. The CDR3 loop spans 15 amino acids. Germline-derived CDR1 and CDR2 are SGHRS and YFSETQ. CDR3 protein: CASSPRDFVTDTQYF. Here the CDR3 DNA reads TGCGCCAGCAGCCCCCGGGACTTTGTCACAGATACGCAGTATTTT.

The V and J genes are TRBV18 and TRBJ1-3; 8 bases match TRBD1. J was trimmed by 8 bases and V by 3 bases; bases with no gene match: 6. The CDR3 sequence is 14 residues long. Per germline, CDR1 KGHSH and CDR2 LQKENI. As DNA, the CDR3 is TGTGCCAGCTCACCCCGGGACAGGACGGACACCATATATTTT. It translates to CASSPRDRTDTIYF.

The chain carries TRBV4-1 and TRBJ2-3; a weak D match, TRBD2 (5 bases). Germline CDR1 and CDR2: MGHRA and YSYEKL. This CDR3 is 13 amino acids long. V was shortened by 2 bases and J by 4 bases, with 7 bases between the two germline ends. CDR3 region: CASSQLAPDTQYF. In DNA, the CDR3 is TGCGCCAGCAGCCAACTAGCTCCAGATACGCAGTATTTT.

V gene TRBV19 combines with J gene TRBJ1-2; possible D gene TRBD1, 5 bases. V was clipped by 0 bases and J by 4 bases, with 12 bases between them. This CDR3 is 15 amino acids long. Germline loops: CDR1 LNHDA, CDR2 SQIVND (reference sequence). CDR3 amino acids: CASSIDFQGGYGYTF. The CDR3, as DNA: TGTGCCAGTAGTATAGACTTCCAGGGTGGCTATGGCTACACCTTC.

The gene calls are TRBV9 and TRBJ2-1, with 7 bases identical to TRBD2. There are 15 residues in the CDR3. Germline values: CDR1 SGDLS, CDR2 YYNGEE. V lost 0 bases to trimming and J lost 3 bases; unmatched junction nucleotides: 3. CDR3 sequence reads: CASSVEASGYNEQFF. Here the CDR3 DNA reads TGTGCCAGCAGCGTAGAAGCTAGCGGCTACAATGAGCAGTTCTTC.

J is TRBJ1-1 and V is TRBV19; the D gene is possibly TRBD1 (5 bases). The CDR3 sequence is 12 residues long. Germline V CDR1 and CDR2: LNHDA, SQIVND (reference sequence). V was clipped by 10 bases and J by 1 base, with 10 bases between them. Written as DNA, the CDR3 is TGTGCCACCATCGGACAGAACACTGAAGCTTTCTTT. This gives the protein CATIGQNTEAFF.

The rearrangement uses TRBV28 and TRBJ2-5, with TRBD1 matching over 10 bases. V lost 5 bases and J lost 4; bases outside the gene matches: 10. CDR1 is MDHEN, CDR2 SYDVKM, per germline. The CDR3 is made up of 16 amino acids. The CDR3 reads CASSPRDRGWAETQYF. The CDR3 DNA is TGTGCCAGCAGTCCAAGGGACAGGGGATGGGCAGAGACCCAGTACTTC.

The V call is TRBV7-2, the J call TRBJ1-1, with 7 bases identical to TRBD1. Germline CDR1 and CDR2: SGHTA and FQGNSA. There are 15 residues in the CDR3. Trimming took 5 bases from V and 3 from J; bases not matched to a gene: 9. In nucleotides, the CDR3 is TGTGCCAGCAGCGACAGGGCCGGGTGGGACACTGAAGCTTTCTTT. Protein: CASSDRAGWDTEAFF. The full variable domain, with the rest looked up from reference TRBV7-2 and TRBJ1-1, is GAGVSQSPSNKVTEKGKDVELRCDPISGHTALYWYRQSLGQGLEFLIYFQGNSAPDKSGLPSDRFSAERTGGSVSTLTIQRTQQEDSAVYLCASSDRAGWDTEAFFGQGTRLTVV.

The V and J genes are TRBV4-1 and TRBJ2-1; 7 nucleotides match TRBD2. Losses at the gene ends were 0 bases for V and 7 bases for J; bases not matched to a gene: 12. The length of the CDR3 is 17 residues. Germline CDR1 and CDR2: MGHRA and YSYEKL. CDR3 DNA sequence: TGCGCCAGCAGCCAAGATTACGTGGGAGGGGAAGGGAATGAGCAGTTCTTC. This codes for CASSQDYVGGEGNEQFF.

The chain is built from TRBV6-2 or TRBV6-3 and TRBJ2-3; a possible D gene is TRBD2 (5 bases). V lost 6 bases and J lost 4, with 14 bases in between. The CDR3 is 14 residues long. Germline assignment: CDR1 MNHEY and CDR2 SVGEGT. The CDR3 loop reads CASSDPEGPDTQYF. The CDR3 DNA follows: TGTGCCAGCAGCGATCCAGAGGGTCCAGATACGCAGTATTTT.

The V gene is TRBV7-2, the J gene TRBJ2-7, with 16 bases matching TRBD2. CDR3 length: 16 residues. Germline CDR1 SGHTA, CDR2 FQGNSA. Losses at the gene ends were 5 bases for V and 6 bases for J; bases not matched to a gene: 7. This CDR3 reads CASSPPGLAGGLEQYF. Here the CDR3 DNA reads TGTGCCAGCAGCCCGCCGGGACTAGCGGGAGGGCTCGAGCAGTACTTC. Filled out from reference TRBV7-2 and TRBJ2-7, the complete variable domain reads GAGVSQSPSNKVTEKGKDVELRCDPISGHTALYWYRQSLGQGLEFLIYFQGNSAPDKSGLPSDRFSAERTGGSVSTLTIQRTQQEDSAVYLCASSPPGLAGGLEQYFGPGTRLTVT.

The genes are TRBV7-9 and TRBJ1-3; possibly TRBD1 for D (5 bases). The CDR3 contains 13 residues. Trimming removed 5 bases from V and 3 bases from J, with 8 bases in between. Per the germline V gene, CDR1 is SEHNR and CDR2 is FQNEAQ (reference sequence). The CDR3 sequence is CASSAGGGNTIYF. The CDR3 nucleotides are TGTGCCAGCAGCGCGGGGGGTGGAAACACCATATATTTT.

There are a few counts of this clone. V usage is TRBV4-2 and J usage is TRBJ2-1; D is perhaps TRBD2 (5 bases). The CDR3 spans 15 residues. The germline gives CDR1 LGHNA, CDR2 YNFKEQ. Trimming took 3 bases from V and 0 from J, leaving 9 bases between them. In nucleotides, the CDR3 is TGTGCCAGCAGCCAGGACTGGAGCTCCTACAATGAGCAGTTCTTC. The encoded protein is CASSQDWSSYNEQFF.

The V gene is TRBV18, the J gene TRBJ2-2, with a weak D call TRBD2 (5 bases). The V end was cut by 4 bases, the J end by 0 bases, with 18 bases between. The germline V gene encodes CDR1 KGHSH and CDR2 LQKENI. This CDR3 contains 18 residues. CDR3 residues: CASSQSLVGGTNTGELFF. CDR3 bases: TGTGCCAGCTCACAATCCCTCGTTGGAGGTACGAACACCGGGGAGCTGTTTTTT.

The chain links TRBV7-2 to TRBJ2-1; no reliable D call. V was shortened by 5 bases and J by 0 bases, with 8 bases between the two germline ends. The length of the CDR3 is 14 residues. Per the germline V gene, CDR1 is SGHTA and CDR2 is FQGNSA. CDR3 residues: CASSRYSSYNEQFF. CDR3 nucleotide sequence: TGTGCCAGCAGCCGGTATAGCTCCTACAATGAGCAGTTCTTC.

The chain is built from TRBV9 and TRBJ2-1; D is unresolved. This CDR3 comprises 13 residues. Germline CDR1 and CDR2: SGDLS and YYNGEE. With 4 bases removed from V and 0 bases from J, the gap between germline ends came to 5 bases. CDR3 bases: TGTGCCAGCAGCCCTAGCTCCTACAATGAGCAGTTCTTC. Its translation: CASSPSSYNEQFF.

J is TRBJ2-1 and V is TRBV25-1; 7 nucleotides line up with TRBD1. Trimming removed 4 bases from V and 10 bases from J; junction bases left unmatched: 7. Germline V gene sequence: CDR1 MGHDK, CDR2 SYGVNS. The CDR3 is 13 amino acids. CDR3 in DNA: TGTGCCAGCAGTGGGGATTACAGGGGCGAGCAGTTCTTC. Translating it yields CASSGDYRGEQFF. The whole variable domain, remainder taken from reference TRBV25-1 and TRBJ2-1, is EADIYQTPRYLVIGTGKKITLECSQTMGHDKMYWYQQDPGMELHLIHYSYGVNSTEKGDLSSESTVSRIRTEHFPLTLESARPSHTSQYLCASSGDYRGEQFFGPGTRLTVL.

J is TRBJ2-3 and V is TRBV3-1 (or the pseudogene TRBV3-2); TRBD2 aligns across 11 bases. The CDR3 covers 20 residues. Germline-derived CDR1 and CDR2 are LGHDT and YNNKEL (reference sequence). The trim removed 0 bases at V and 2 bases at J, leaving 13 bases unmatched. The CDR3 loop reads CASSQDAGLVAGGPTDTQYF. Written as DNA, the CDR3 is TGTGCCAGCAGCCAAGATGCAGGGTTGGTAGCGGGAGGGCCCACAGATACGCAGTATTTT.

The chain has TRBV28 and TRBJ2-5; the D is unclear. The CDR3 has 11 amino acids. Germline lookup yields CDR1 MDHEN and CDR2 SYDVKM. Trimming left V 3 bases short and J 8 bases short, with 7 bases between. The CDR3 region is CASSLAATQYF. Here the CDR3 DNA reads TGTGCCAGCAGTTTGGCGGCTACCCAGTACTTC.

V usage is TRBV28 and J usage is TRBJ1-5; D remains unclear. Germline V gene sequence: CDR1 MDHEN, CDR2 SYDVKM. With 6 bases removed from V and 3 bases from J, the gap between germline ends came to 27 bases. The CDR3 contains 19 residues. CDR3 sequence reads: CASSPGGPSTFGLNQPQHF. DNA for the CDR3: TGTGCCAGCAGCCCAGGAGGGCCTTCGACATTTGGCCTCAATCAGCCCCAGCATTTT.